These T cell receptor beta chains were read from a single sample in a study of graft-versus-host responses after intestinal transplantation. Assay: immunoSEQ multiplex PCR; the TCRdb copy retains only in-frame clones and omits some. Altogether 13,000 to 15,000 clones are present, around two fifths being singletons, with the ten largest covering 15%. Sequencing used alloreactive CD8+ T cells from a mixed lymphocyte reaction culture, obtained before intestinal transplant. These receptors were taken from a human patient who received an intestinal transplant. Each CDR3 is given with its conserved first and last residue. D genes are given only for firm matches. Expanded clones get a size class; other rows say once, few or many, or leave the size out.

>few|TRBJ1-5|TRBV6-1|TRBD1
CASSVQGYSNQPQHF
TGTGCCAGCAGTGTACAGGGGTATAGCAATCAGCCCCAGCATTTT
>few|TRBJ2-5|TRBV9|.
CASSVQGGQETQYF
TGTGCCAGCAGCGTACAGGGTGGTCAAGAGACCCAGTACTTC
>.|TRBJ2-7|TRBV2|TRBD2
CASFSGITYEQYF
TGTGCCAGCTTTAGCGGGATTACCTACGAGCAGTACTTC
>.|TRBJ2-1|TRBV9|TRBD2
CASSMGTSGTDEQFF
TGTGCCAGCAGCATGGGGACTAGCGGGACCGATGAGCAGTTCTTC
>.|TRBJ2-1|TRBV7-9|TRBD1
CASSYGQGIDEQFF
TGTGCCAGCAGCTACGGACAGGGGATTGATGAGCAGTTCTTC
>.|TRBJ1-5|TRBV6-1|.
CASVVQWGRNQPQHF
TGTGCCAGCGTAGTGCAATGGGGGAGGAATCAGCCCCAGCATTTT
>few|TRBJ2-3|TRBV30|.
CAWEQGWGTDTQYF
TGTGCCTGGGAGCAGGGTTGGGGCACAGATACGCAGTATTTT
>.|TRBJ2-7|TRBV6-1|.
CASRPFGQISYEQYF
TGTGCCAGCAGGCCTTTCGGACAGATCTCCTACGAGCAGTACTTC
>.|TRBJ1-4|TRBV6-6|.
CASSLDWEKLFF
TGTGCCAGCAGTCTCGACTGGGAAAAACTGTTTTTT
>once|TRBJ2-7|TRBV27|.
CASSLGAGTYEQYF
TGTGCCAGCAGTCTAGGAGCGGGCACCTACGAGCAGTACTTC
>.|TRBJ2-5|TRBV7-9|.
CASSLQEETQYF
TGTGCCAGCAGCTTACAGGAAGAGACCCAGTACTTC
>.|TRBJ2-7|TRBV10-1|.
CASSDTGSWEQYF
TGCGCCAGCAGTGATACAGGGTCGTGGGAGCAGTACTTC
>.|TRBJ2-3|TRBV7-8|TRBD2
CASSLGRRLAGGPGQYF
TGTGCCAGCAGCTTAGGCAGGAGACTAGCGGGAGGGCCTGGGCAGTATTTT
>.|TRBJ2-7|TRBV27|.
CASRVQVGQLDEQYF
TGTGCCAGCAGGGTGCAAGTTGGACAGCTCGACGAGCAGTACTTC
>.|TRBJ2-7|TRBV11-2|.
CASSLEAGETYEQYF
TGTGCCAGCAGCTTAGAGGCAGGGGAGACCTACGAGCAGTACTTC
>few|TRBJ2-3|TRBV9|.
CASSAYSGGADTQYF
TGTGCCAGCAGCGCTTATAGCGGAGGGGCAGATACGCAGTATTTT
>.|TRBJ2-7|TRBV6-1|TRBD1
CASSDPGQGPYEQYF
TGTGCCAGCAGTGACCCGGGACAGGGTCCCTACGAGCAGTACTTC
>.|TRBJ2-3|TRBV4-1|.
CASSQLEDTQYF
TGCGCCAGCAGCCAACTGGAGGATACGCAGTATTTT
>medium-sized|TRBJ1-3|TRBV5-3|TRBD1
CARSLRGGQGAGNTIYF
TGTGCCAGAAGCTTAAGAGGAGGACAGGGGGCTGGAAACACCATATATTTT
>.|TRBJ1-2|TRBV5-4|TRBD1
CASSGGQALYGYTF
TGTGCCAGCAGCGGGGGACAGGCTCTCTATGGCTACACCTTC
>.|TRBJ1-6|TRBV7-2|.
CASSFPGGGSPLHF
TGTGCCAGCAGCTTCCCGGGGGGTGGCTCACCCCTCCACTTT
>.|TRBJ2-1|TRBV7-9|TRBD1
CASSLTGNNEQFF
TGTGCCAGCAGCTTGACAGGGAACAATGAGCAGTTCTTC
>.|TRBJ2-7|TRBV28|.
CASSPLGDSYEQYF
TGTGCCAGCAGTCCATTAGGTGACAGCTACGAGCAGTACTTC
>.|TRBJ2-7|TRBV4-3|TRBD1
CASSPGTGGSYEQYF
TGCGCCAGCAGCCCGGGGACAGGGGGCTCCTACGAGCAGTACTTC
>.|TRBJ2-1|TRBV7-6|TRBD1
CASSSTGDEQFF
TGTGCCAGCAGCTCAACAGGGGATGAGCAGTTCTTC
>.|TRBJ2-7|TRBV28|.
CASSLWTLPYEQYF
TGTGCCAGCAGTTTGTGGACTCTTCCCTACGAGCAGTACTTC
>once|TRBJ2-1|TRBV27|.
CASGWGPYNEQFF
TGTGCCAGCGGCTGGGGCCCCTACAATGAGCAGTTCTTC
>.|TRBJ2-1|TRBV7-9|TRBD2
CASSFTPSGSYNKQFF
TGTGCCAGCAGCTTTACCCCTAGCGGTTCCTACAATAAGCAGTTCTTC
>few|TRBJ2-3|TRBV27|TRBD1
CASGQGIDTQYF
TGTGCCAGCGGACAGGGAATAGATACGCAGTATTTT
>few|TRBJ1-2|TRBV7-6|.
CASSGTGIGYTF
TGTGCCAGCAGCGGTACAGGGATTGGCTACACCTTC
>.|TRBJ2-7|TRBV30|TRBD1
CAWSTGQGDYEQYF
TGTGCCTGGAGTACGGGACAGGGGGACTACGAGCAGTACTTC
>.|TRBJ2-7|TRBV29-1|.
CSVEASGEQYF
TGCAGCGTTGAGGCAAGTGGCGAGCAGTACTTC
>medium-sized|TRBJ2-7|TRBV27|TRBD1
CASSLGTASYEQYF
TGTGCCAGCAGTCTTGGGACAGCCTCCTACGAGCAGTACTTC
>.|TRBJ1-2|TRBV7-9|TRBD1
CASSQGTGEHYGYTF
TGTGCCAGCAGCCAAGGGACAGGGGAACACTATGGCTACACCTTC
>few|TRBJ1-5|TRBV5-6|TRBD1
CASSQLQGSSNQPQHF
TGTGCCAGCAGCCAACTACAGGGGTCAAGCAATCAGCCCCAGCATTTT
>.|TRBJ2-7|TRBV5-1|TRBD2
CASSGRGDATYEQYF
TGCGCCAGCTCCGGCCGGGGGGATGCTACCTACGAGCAGTACTTC